These 5 T cell receptor beta chains came from one sample sequenced in a study of T-cell memory formation after mild COVID-19. TCRdb independently ran MiXCR on the 5' RACE reads; one entry per CDR3 protein. Of about 470,000 distinct CDR3 sequences detected, nearly 25% appear once; the ten largest clones hold under 15%. The material sequenced was PBMCs or a T cell subset sorted from them (not recorded which). The source of these receptors is an adult woman who had mild COVID-19 (a few samples of this study predate the infection). Cell type and time point are not known.

V usage is TRBV19 and J usage is TRBJ1-2, with TRBD1 as a possible D gene (6 bases). Germline V lookup: CDR1 LNHDA, CDR2 SQIVND (reference sequence). V lost 3 bases to trimming and J lost 4 bases, with 12 bases between them. This CDR3 region has 14 residues. CDR3 sequence: CASSIEGQLYGYTF. The CDR3 nucleotides read TGTGCCAGTAGTATCGAGGGACAACTCTATGGCTACACCTTC.

The rearrangement uses TRBV11-2 and TRBJ2-7; TRBD2 agrees at 10 bases. V was clipped by 6 bases and J by 2 bases; unmatched bases: 4. This CDR3 region has 14 residues. The germline V gene encodes CDR1 SGHAT and CDR2 FQNNGV. For the CDR3, the DNA is TGTGCCAGCAGGAAAGCGGGGGGGACCTACGAGCAGTACTTC. It specifies CASRKAGGTYEQYF.

The V gene is TRBV7-2, the J gene TRBJ2-1; D not resolved. Germline CDR1 SGHTA, CDR2 FQGNSA. V gave up 0 bases and J gave up 6 bases, with 21 bases separating them. The CDR3 sequence is 18 residues long. The CDR3 nucleotides read TGTGCCAGCAGCTTAGCGGGTTCTCGTGGATTGAGTGGCAATGAGCAGTTCTTC. It codes for CASSLAGSRGLSGNEQFF.

The chain joins TRBV27 to TRBJ2-1, with 9 positions matching TRBD2. CDR3 length equals 16 residues. J was trimmed by 8 bases and V by 5 bases; bases with no gene match: 13. Germline loops: CDR1 MNHEY, CDR2 SMNVEV (reference sequence). The CDR3 loop reads CASSRAGTSHGDEQFF. The DNA for the CDR3 is TGTGCCAGCAGTCGGGCCGGGACTAGCCATGGAGATGAGCAGTTCTTC.

This chain connects TRBV25-1 to TRBJ2-3; D is ambiguous. Germline-derived CDR1 and CDR2 are MGHDK and SYGVNS. The CDR3 is 15 residues long. With 4 bases removed from V and 4 bases from J, the gap between germline ends came to 15 bases. CDR3 in amino acids: CASSVSTFRADTQYF. The DNA of the CDR3 is TGTGCCAGCAGTGTTTCCACCTTCCGGGCAGATACGCAGTATTTT.